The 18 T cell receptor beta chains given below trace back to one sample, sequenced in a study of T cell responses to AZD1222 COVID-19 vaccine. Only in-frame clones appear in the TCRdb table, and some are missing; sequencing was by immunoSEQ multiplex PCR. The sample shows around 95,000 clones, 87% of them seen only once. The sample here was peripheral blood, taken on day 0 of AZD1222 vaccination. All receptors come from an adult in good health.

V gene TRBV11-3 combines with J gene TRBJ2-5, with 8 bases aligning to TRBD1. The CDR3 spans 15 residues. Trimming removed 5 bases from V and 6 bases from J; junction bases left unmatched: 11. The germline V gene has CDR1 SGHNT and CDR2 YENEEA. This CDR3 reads CASSHLWQGAKTQYF. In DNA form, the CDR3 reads TGTGCCAGCAGCCACCTCTGGCAGGGGGCGAAGACCCAGTACTTC.

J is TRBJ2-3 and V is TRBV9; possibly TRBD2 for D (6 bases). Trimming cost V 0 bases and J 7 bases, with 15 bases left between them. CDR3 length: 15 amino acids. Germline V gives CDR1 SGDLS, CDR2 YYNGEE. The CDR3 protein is CASSVDRGLGYTQYF. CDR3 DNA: TGTGCCAGCAGCGTAGATCGGGGGTTGGGCTATACGCAGTATTTT. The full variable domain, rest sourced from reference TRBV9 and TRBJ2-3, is DSGVTQTPKHLITATGQRVTLRCSPRSGDLSVYWYQQSLDQGLQFLIQYYNGEERAKGNILERFSAQQFPDLHSELNLSSLELGDSALYFCASSVDRGLGYTQYFGPGTRLTVL.

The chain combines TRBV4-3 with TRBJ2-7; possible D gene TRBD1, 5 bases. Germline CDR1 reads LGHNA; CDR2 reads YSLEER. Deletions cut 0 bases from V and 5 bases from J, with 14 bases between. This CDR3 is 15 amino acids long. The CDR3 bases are TGCGCCAGCAGCCAAGAACCCCAGGGTGGCCACGAGCAGTACTTC. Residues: CASSQEPQGGHEQYF.

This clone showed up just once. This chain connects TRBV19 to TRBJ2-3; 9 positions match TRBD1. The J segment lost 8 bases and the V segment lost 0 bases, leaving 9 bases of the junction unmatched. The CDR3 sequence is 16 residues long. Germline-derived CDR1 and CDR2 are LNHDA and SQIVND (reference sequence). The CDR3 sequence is CASSIDHVDRGGTQYF. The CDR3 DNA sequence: TGTGCCAGTAGTATAGATCATGTGGACAGGGGAGGTACGCAGTATTTT.

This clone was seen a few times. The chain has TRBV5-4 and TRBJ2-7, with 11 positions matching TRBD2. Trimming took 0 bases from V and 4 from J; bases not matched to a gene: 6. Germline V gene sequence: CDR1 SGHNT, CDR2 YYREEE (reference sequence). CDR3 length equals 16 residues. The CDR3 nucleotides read TGTGCCAGCAGCTTGGGTGGTAGGACTAGCGGGTACGAGCAGTACTTC. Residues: CASSLGGRTSGYEQYF.

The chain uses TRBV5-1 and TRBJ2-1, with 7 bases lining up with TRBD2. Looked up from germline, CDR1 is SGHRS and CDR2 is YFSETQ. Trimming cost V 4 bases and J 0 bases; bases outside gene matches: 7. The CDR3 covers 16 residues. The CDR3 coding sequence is TGCGCCAGCAGCCCGGGCGGGGGTAGCTCCTACAATGAGCAGTTCTTC. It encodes CASSPGGGSSYNEQFF.

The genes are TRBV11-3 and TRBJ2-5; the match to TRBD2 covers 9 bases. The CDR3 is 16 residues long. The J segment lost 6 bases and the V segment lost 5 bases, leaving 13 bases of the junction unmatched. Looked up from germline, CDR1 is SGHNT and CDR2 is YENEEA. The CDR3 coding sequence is TGTGCCAGCAGCCCACCCGGGACTAGCTCCTCACAGACCCAGTACTTC. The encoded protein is CASSPPGTSSSQTQYF.

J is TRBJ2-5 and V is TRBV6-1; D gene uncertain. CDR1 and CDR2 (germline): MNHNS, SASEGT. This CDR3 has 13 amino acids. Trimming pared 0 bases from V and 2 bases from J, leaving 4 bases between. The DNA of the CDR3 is TGTGCCAGCAGTGAAGCAGTACAAGAGACCCAGTACTTC. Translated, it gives CASSEAVQETQYF.

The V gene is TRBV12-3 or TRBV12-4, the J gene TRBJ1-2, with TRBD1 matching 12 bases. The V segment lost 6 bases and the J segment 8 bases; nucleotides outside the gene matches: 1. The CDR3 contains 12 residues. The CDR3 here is CASRGTGGGYTF. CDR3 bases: TGTGCCAGCAGAGGGACAGGGGGCGGCTACACCTTC.

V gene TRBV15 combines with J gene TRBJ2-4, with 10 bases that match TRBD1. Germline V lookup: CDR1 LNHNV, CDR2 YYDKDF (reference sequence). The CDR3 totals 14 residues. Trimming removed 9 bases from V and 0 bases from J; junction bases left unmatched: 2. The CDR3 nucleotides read TGTGCCACGACAGGGGGCTTAGCCAAAAACATTCAGTACTTC. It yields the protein CATTGGLAKNIQYF.

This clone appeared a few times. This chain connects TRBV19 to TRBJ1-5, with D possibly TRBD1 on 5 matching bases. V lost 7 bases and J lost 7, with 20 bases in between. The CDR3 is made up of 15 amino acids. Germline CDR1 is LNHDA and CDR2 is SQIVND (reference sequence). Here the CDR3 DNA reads TGTGCCAGTACCTCAACGAGAGGGGCCCGACAGCCCCAGCATTTT. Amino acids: CASTSTRGARQPQHF.

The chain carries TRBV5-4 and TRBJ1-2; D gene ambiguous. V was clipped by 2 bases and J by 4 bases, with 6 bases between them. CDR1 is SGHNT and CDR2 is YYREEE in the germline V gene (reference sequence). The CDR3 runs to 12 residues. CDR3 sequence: CASSFGLYGYTF. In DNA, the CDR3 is TGTGCCAGCAGCTTCGGTCTCTATGGCTACACCTTC.

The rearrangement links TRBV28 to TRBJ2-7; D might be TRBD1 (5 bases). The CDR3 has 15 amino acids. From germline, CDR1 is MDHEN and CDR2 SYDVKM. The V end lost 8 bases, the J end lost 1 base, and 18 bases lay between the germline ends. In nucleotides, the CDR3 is TGTGCCAGCGCTAAGGGGCAGGGCCTTTCCTACGAGCAGTACTTC. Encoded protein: CASAKGQGLSYEQYF.

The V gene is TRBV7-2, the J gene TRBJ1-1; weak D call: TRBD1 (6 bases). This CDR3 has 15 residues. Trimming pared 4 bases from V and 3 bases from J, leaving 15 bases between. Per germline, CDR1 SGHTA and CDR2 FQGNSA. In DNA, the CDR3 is TGTGCCAGCAGCTCCTCAGGGGATTCCCACACTGAAGCTTTCTTT. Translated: CASSSSGDSHTEAFF.

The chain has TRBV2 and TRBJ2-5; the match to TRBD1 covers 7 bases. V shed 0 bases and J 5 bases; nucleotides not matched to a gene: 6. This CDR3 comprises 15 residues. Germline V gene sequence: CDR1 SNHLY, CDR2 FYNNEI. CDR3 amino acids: CASSEAAQGRETQYF. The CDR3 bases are TGTGCCAGCAGTGAAGCGGCACAGGGGCGGGAGACCCAGTACTTC. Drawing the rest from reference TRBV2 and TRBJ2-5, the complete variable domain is EPEVTQTPSHQVTQMGQEVILRCVPISNHLYFYWYRQILGQKVEFLVSFYNNEISEKSEIFDDQFSVERPDGSNFTLKIRSTKLEDSAMYFCASSEAAQGRETQYFGPGTRLLVL.

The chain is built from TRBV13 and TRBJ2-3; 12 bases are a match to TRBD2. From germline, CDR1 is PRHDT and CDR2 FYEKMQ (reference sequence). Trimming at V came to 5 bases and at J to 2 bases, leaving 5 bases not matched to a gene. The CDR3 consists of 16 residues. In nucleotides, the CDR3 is TGTGCCAGCAGCACTACTAGCGGGGGGTCCACAGATACGCAGTATTTT. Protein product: CASSTTSGGSTDTQYF.

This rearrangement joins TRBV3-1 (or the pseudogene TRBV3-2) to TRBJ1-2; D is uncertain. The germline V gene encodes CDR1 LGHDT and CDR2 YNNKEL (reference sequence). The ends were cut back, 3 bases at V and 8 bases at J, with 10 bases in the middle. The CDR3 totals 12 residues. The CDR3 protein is CASSQWAEGYTF. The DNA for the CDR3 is TGTGCCAGCAGCCAGTGGGCAGAAGGCTACACCTTC.

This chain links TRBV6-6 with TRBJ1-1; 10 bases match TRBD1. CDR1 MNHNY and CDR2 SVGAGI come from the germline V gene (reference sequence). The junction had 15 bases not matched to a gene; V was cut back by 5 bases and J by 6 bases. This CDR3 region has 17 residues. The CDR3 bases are TGTGCCAGCAGTCCACACGGGACAGGGGCCCTGGGGGCTGAAGCTTTCTTT. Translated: CASSPHGTGALGAEAFF.